Listed here are 21 T cell receptor beta chains from one sample, sequenced in a study of CD8 T cells in ankylosing spondylitis. Each CDR3 protein is one row after TCRdb ran MiXCR on the 5' RACE reads. The data show under 250,000 distinct CDR3 sequences, about 7.3% seen once. Their recognized antigens are unknown. Whole-study findings and limits: A motif of 7 or 8 highly homologous TCR beta variants was seen as apparently characteristic of ankylosing spondylitis blood.

Sequences were obtained from blood, either unsorted or a sorted T cell fraction (not recorded which). The receptor set was obtained from a male donor with ankylosing spondylitis.

This clonotype occurred a few times. The chain joins TRBV27 to TRBJ2-3; D uncertain. Germline V gene sequence: CDR1 MNHEY, CDR2 SMNVEV (reference sequence). The CDR3 covers 13 residues. The ends were cut back, 8 bases at V and 2 bases at J, with 11 bases in the middle. The CDR3 spells CASRTVITDTQYF. CDR3 coding DNA: TGTGCCAGCCGGACGGTTATCACAGATACGCAGTATTTT.

The sample holds many counts of this clonotype. In DNA form, the CDR3 reads TGTGCCAGCAGCCTTGAGCTGCCTCTAGGACTAGCGAAATCCACAGATACGCAGTATTTT. This codes for CASSLELPLGLAKSTDTQYF. V and J are TRBV27 and TRBJ2-3; 9 positions match TRBD2. The CDR3 is 20 residues long. Germline CDR1 is MNHEY and CDR2 is SMNVEV (reference sequence). The ends lost 6 bases at V and 2 bases at J; junction bases unmatched: 21.

This clonotype was seen at least ten times. The chain couples TRBV29-1 to TRBJ2-1; the match to TRBD1 covers 9 bases. V shed 7 bases and J 8 bases; nucleotides not matched to a gene: 3. This CDR3 contains 11 residues. Germline lookup yields CDR1 SQVTM and CDR2 ANQGSEA. DNA for the CDR3: TGCAGCGCTGGACAGGGGCATGAGCAGTTCTTC. This codes for CSAGQGHEQFF.

Only a few counts were recorded for this clonotype. The chain uses TRBV7-3 and TRBJ2-1; 8 bases fit TRBD2. The CDR3 extends over 23 amino acids. The V gene end was trimmed by 5 bases and the J gene end by 1 base; junction bases not matched to a gene: 28. Germline V gene lookup returns CDR1 SGHTA and CDR2 FQGTGA. CDR3 protein: CASSPIADSPGLESHWSYNEQFF. The CDR3 coding sequence is TGTGCCAGCAGCCCGATAGCCGACAGCCCGGGACTAGAGTCCCACTGGTCCTACAATGAGCAGTTCTTC.

The V and J genes are TRBV5-1 and TRBJ1-2; D may be TRBD1 (6 bases). Germline lookup yields CDR1 SGHRS and CDR2 YFSETQ. V dropped 3 bases and J dropped 2 bases, with 14 bases sitting between them. The CDR3 totals 15 residues. This chain's CDR3 is CASSSRGQGNYGYTF. The DNA for the CDR3 is TGCGCCAGCAGCTCCCGCGGTCAGGGGAACTATGGCTACACCTTC.

This clonotype has a handful of counts. V gene TRBV5-1 combines with J gene TRBJ2-2, with D maybe TRBD2 (5 bases). The CDR3 consists of 17 residues. Trimming shortened V by 4 bases and J by 1 base, and 17 bases separated the two germline ends. The germline V gene has CDR1 SGHRS and CDR2 YFSETQ. Here the CDR3 reads CASSRAGVRVNTGELFF. CDR3 bases: TGCGCCAGCAGCCGGGCCGGGGTGAGGGTGAACACCGGGGAGCTGTTTTTT.

The table lists this clonotype with many counts. This rearrangement joins TRBV4-3 to TRBJ2-2, with D perhaps matching TRBD1 (6 bases). Per the germline V gene, CDR1 is LGHNA and CDR2 is YSLEER. The CDR3 runs to 14 residues. V was trimmed by 4 bases and J by 4 bases, leaving 10 bases between them. The CDR3 loop is CASSPIQGTGELFF. The CDR3 nucleotides are TGCGCCAGCAGCCCAATACAGGGCACCGGGGAGCTGTTTTTT.

The rearrangement joins TRBV20-1 to TRBJ2-7; unclear D gene. The ends were cut back, 3 bases at V and 4 bases at J, with 19 bases in the middle. Germline-derived CDR1 and CDR2 are DFQATT and SNEGSKA (reference sequence). This CDR3 spans 15 amino acids. The CDR3 spells CSASRVGRSYYEQYF. The CDR3 nucleotides read TGCAGTGCTAGTAGGGTAGGACGGTCCTATTACGAGCAGTACTTC.

This clonotype was observed at least ten times. The chain is built from TRBV7-9 and TRBJ2-5; D not resolved. Germline-derived CDR1 and CDR2 are SEHNR and FQNEAQ (reference sequence). The germline V and J ends were trimmed by 3 bases and 2 bases, with 13 bases remaining between them. This CDR3 is 15 amino acids long. CDR3 coding DNA: TGTGCCAGCAGCTTCGGCTCGGCTCCTCAAGAGACCCAGTACTTC. Translated: CASSFGSAPQETQYF.

This clonotype was seen many times. The chain carries TRBV28 and TRBJ2-1; D uncertain. This CDR3 region has 15 residues. Germline CDR1 and CDR2: MDHEN and SYDVKM. Trimming pared 2 bases from V and 0 bases from J, leaving 8 bases between. DNA for the CDR3: TGTGCCAGCAGTTTAGGGGTAAGCTCCTACAATGAGCAGTTCTTC. Residues: CASSLGVSSYNEQFF.

This clonotype was detected many times. The chain employs TRBV27 and TRBJ1-2; D is possibly TRBD1 (5 bases). The CDR3 is made up of 13 amino acids. Deletions cut 4 bases from V and 5 bases from J, with 11 bases between. Germline V gene lookup returns CDR1 MNHEY and CDR2 SMNVEV (reference sequence). The CDR3 spells CASSYGQTYGYTF. The CDR3 DNA follows: TGTGCCAGCAGTTACGGACAAACTTATGGCTACACCTTC.

This chain joins TRBV5-5 and TRBJ1-2; 8 nucleotides agree with TRBD1. Looked up from germline, CDR1 is SGHKS and CDR2 is YYEKEE (reference sequence). Trimming cost V 2 bases and J 6 bases; bases outside gene matches: 9. The length of the CDR3 is 15 residues. The CDR3 region is CASSLHRTGYNGYTF. The CDR3 nucleotides read TGTGCCAGCAGCTTACATAGGACAGGGTATAATGGCTACACCTTC.

This clonotype was found many times. The V gene is TRBV11-1, the J gene TRBJ2-1, with D possibly being TRBD1 or TRBD2 (5 bases each). This CDR3 region has 15 residues. Trimming pared 3 bases from V and 4 bases from J, leaving 13 bases between. Germline CDR1 and CDR2: SGHAT and FQDESV (reference sequence). CDR3 loop: CASSFGTDPYNEQFF. The CDR3 DNA sequence: TGTGCCAGCAGCTTCGGGACGGACCCGTACAATGAGCAGTTCTTC.

In this sample, this clonotype turned up many times. This chain connects TRBV10-3 to TRBJ2-5; D is undetermined. Germline CDR1 reads ENHRY; CDR2 reads SYGVKD. V was trimmed by 3 bases and J by 5 bases, leaving 10 bases between them. The CDR3 is made up of 13 amino acids. The CDR3 protein is CAISDDLLETQYF. CDR3 in DNA: TGTGCCATCAGTGACGATCTATTGGAGACCCAGTACTTC.

This clonotype was found many times. This chain links TRBV4-1 with TRBJ1-1; possibly TRBD1 for D (5 bases). V was trimmed by 6 bases and J by 1 base, leaving 12 bases between them. This CDR3 comprises 14 residues. CDR1 is MGHRA, CDR2 YSYEKL, per germline. CDR3 sequence: CASRKGPPNTEAFF. CDR3 nucleotides: TGCGCCAGCAGAAAGGGACCCCCGAACACTGAAGCTTTCTTT.

This clonotype occurred many times. The V and J genes are TRBV9 and TRBJ2-6; 7 bases are a match to TRBD1. The V and J ends lost 5 bases and 4 bases, in that order; junction bases with no gene match: 12. The CDR3 extends over 17 amino acids. The V gene's germline CDR1 is SGDLS and CDR2 YYNGEE. CDR3 in amino acids: CASRDGRGHKGANVLTF. CDR3 sequence (DNA): TGTGCCAGCAGGGACGGAAGGGGGCACAAGGGGGCCAACGTCCTGACTTTC.

At least ten counts were recorded for this clonotype. This sequence joins TRBV13 and TRBJ1-6; D may be TRBD1 (5 bases). Per the germline V gene, CDR1 is PRHDT and CDR2 is FYEKMQ (reference sequence). This CDR3 comprises 14 residues. V was trimmed by 0 bases and J by 7 bases, leaving 7 bases between them. This chain's CDR3 is CASSLGQGNSPLHF. The CDR3 nucleotides read TGTGCCAGCAGCTTAGGGCAGGGCAATTCACCCCTCCACTTT.

This clonotype was seen at least ten times. This sequence joins TRBV5-1 and TRBJ2-7, with D perhaps TRBD2 (5 bases). Trimming removed 4 bases from V and 4 bases from J, with 15 bases in between. This CDR3 contains 14 residues. Germline assignment: CDR1 SGHRS and CDR2 YFSETQ. CDR3: CASSTPGNSYEQYF. The CDR3 nucleotides are TGCGCCAGCAGCACACCGGGAAACTCATACGAGCAGTACTTC.

The J gene is TRBJ1-1, the V gene TRBV28, with 7 bases aligning to TRBD1. The CDR3 is made up of 13 amino acids. With 5 bases clipped from V and 3 bases from J, the junction kept 3 bases outside the gene matches. Germline CDR1 MDHEN, CDR2 SYDVKM. CDR3 amino acids: CASSDREDTEAFF. The CDR3 DNA is TGTGCCAGCAGTGACAGGGAGGACACTGAAGCTTTCTTT.

This clonotype was seen repeatedly, ten times or more. This sequence joins TRBV6-1 and TRBJ2-7; no definite D call. Per the germline V gene, CDR1 is MNHNS and CDR2 is SASEGT. V was cut by 7 bases and J by 6 bases, with 13 bases left in between. The length of the CDR3 is 12 residues. The CDR3 nucleotides are TGTGCCAGCAAAATAGATAGGATCGAGCAGTACTTC. As protein: CASKIDRIEQYF.

Ten or more counts support this clonotype. The chain combines TRBV7-9 with TRBJ2-1; no clear D. The V and J ends lost 1 base and 5 bases respectively, with 9 bases between them. The CDR3 is made up of 14 amino acids. CDR1 and CDR2 (germline): SEHNR, FQNEAQ (reference sequence). CDR3 DNA sequence: TGTGCCAGCAGCTTAGTACGGCCCAACAATGAGCAGTTCTTC. Amino acids: CASSLVRPNNEQFF.